This T cell receptor beta chain derives from a study of blood T cell repertoires in COVID-19 (dated by TCRdb to the early 2020s). Regarding the research as a whole: Collaborator samples came from the United States, Italy and Spain and covered acute and convalescent phases of COVID-19. The prospective study material was composed of cDNA or gDNA derived from T cells, B-cell-depleted T cells, or PBMCs. The dataset comprised deeply sampled blood TCRbeta repertoires from subjects exposed to, actively infected with, or recovered from COVID-19. The repertoires were made available in a free public database intended to serve as a resource for research on the immune response to SARS-CoV-2. The samples were drawn from the first 160 participants of the ongoing ImmuneRACE study and from 950 to 1,500 subjects provided by 6 global collaborators. A de-identified subject ID, COVID-19 status, age in years and sex were almost always included in the sample metadata. Where available, HLA class I and class II types were taken from metadata supplied by the sample provider and were not determined by assay-based typing.

CDR1 and CDR2 are read off the germline V gene as SGDLS and YYNGEE. The CDR3 measures 15 amino acids from cysteine to phenylalanine. The kept DNA is CDR3 alone, 45 bases in frame from the first base. Here V drops 3 bases and J drops 5 bases, and the junction holds 7 bases not matched to any gene. In regard to this clone: No cognate antigen has been identified for it. No base-level quality is on record; no much larger clone is a single base apart.

TCRbeta CDR3 regions were amplified from genomic DNA by means of the immunoSEQ Assay, a bias-controlled multiplex PCR. The paper's processing steps were these. The number of nucleated cells in each sample was estimated by amplification of reference gene primers within the assay. To quantify the absolute abundance of each unique TCRbeta CDR3 rearrangement, sequence reads were collapsed and filtered. For each sample, productive Simpson clonality was calculated as the square root of Simpson's diversity index over productive rearrangements. Entries here come from immuneACCESS through TCRdb and include only in-frame sequences with V and J called. Some clones fail to appear in such tables; in the studies checked, an unresolved V gene covers under half of the shortfall, and the cause of the remainder is unknown. V and J calls and clone size are copied from that table; D and trimming were computed from the DNA. The sample includes about 210,000 clones, with roughly four fifths observed a single time. 6% to 8.5% of the sample goes to the ten largest clones.

Summary of the overall study and its limitations: The amount of clinical and demographic metadata varied by source and participant and was provided uncurated.

Whole blood was collected in K2EDTA tubes by collaborating institutions according to the institutions' own protocols. Collaborator samples were shipped for TCRbeta analysis as frozen whole blood, isolated PBMCs, or DNA extracted from either sample type. This chain is built from TRBV9 and TRBJ2-5, with 10 bases in between that match TRBD2. The clonotype was recovered from a woman in her 50s with active or convalescent COVID-19. What was sequenced was peripheral blood. The CDR3 here reads CASSAHSGRLETQYF. The nucleotides are TGTGCCAGCAGCGCACATAGCGGGAGGCTCGAGACCCAGTACTTC.